Following are 17 T cell receptor beta chains from one sample sequenced in a study of post-analysis software for immune sequencing data. Overall study results and limits: Five TRBV segments, including TRBV5-6, TRBV5-1 and TRBV20-1, were more frequent in patients than controls.

The library was made from cDNA and included unique molecular identifiers. TCRdb re-called the PCR reads with MiXCR, one entry per CDR3 protein. The data contain some 240,000 distinct CDR3 sequences, 36% of them singletons. Which antigens these TCRs recognize remains unknown. The specimen sequenced was blood. The source is a girl aged 5-17 years with multiple sclerosis.

This clonotype was observed at least ten times. J is TRBJ2-1 and V is TRBV2; D might be TRBD2 (5 bases). Germline V CDR1 and CDR2: SNHLY, FYNNEI. V was clipped by 6 bases and J by 4 bases, with 13 bases between them. The CDR3 runs 14 residues. CDR3 protein: CASRNTGKYNEQFF. The DNA of the CDR3 is TGTGCCAGCAGGAATACCGGGAAATACAATGAGCAGTTCTTC.

The gene calls are TRBV27 and TRBJ2-7, with D possibly being TRBD1 (5 bases). The V end was cut by 2 bases, the J end by 5 bases, with 16 bases between. The CDR3 spans 15 residues. Per the germline V gene, CDR1 is MNHEY and CDR2 is SMNVEV (reference sequence). The CDR3: CASSLINRINDEQYF. CDR3 nucleotides: TGTGCCAGCAGTTTAATCAACAGGATCAATGACGAGCAGTACTTC.

The chain recombines TRBV12-3 or TRBV12-4 with TRBJ2-1; the match to TRBD1 covers 7 bases. The CDR3 has 17 amino acids. Trimming removed 6 bases from V and 3 bases from J; junction bases left unmatched: 14. CDR3 sequence reads: CASSPLRGRQGYNEQFF. The DNA for the CDR3 is TGTGCCAGCAGCCCTCTGAGGGGGAGACAGGGCTACAATGAGCAGTTCTTC.

This clonotype was observed many times. This chain connects TRBV20-1 to TRBJ1-5; 7 nucleotides agree with TRBD1. Germline V gives CDR1 DFQATT, CDR2 SNEGSKA (reference sequence). Germline trimming cut 6 bases from V and 8 bases from J; bases unmatched to any gene: 19. The CDR3 is 16 amino acids. The CDR3 DNA sequence: TGCAGTGCGGCCTTCCGACAGGGTCAGACCTTAGAGCCCCAGCATTTT. Protein: CSAAFRQGQTLEPQHF.

The chain joins TRBV10-3 to TRBJ2-1; TRBD2 is a possible D gene (5 bases). The J call is in doubt because the DNA end fits TRBJ2-7 better. The CDR3 sequence is 15 residues long. Germline loops: CDR1 ENHRY, CDR2 SYGVKD. DNA for the CDR3: TGTGCCATCAGTGAGCCGGACTCCTCCTACAATGAGCAGTACTTC. This translates into CAISEPDSSYNEQYF.

This clonotype was observed at least ten times. The chain joins TRBV15 to TRBJ2-1; 9 bases agree with TRBD1. Germline V lookup: CDR1 LNHNV, CDR2 YYDKDF (reference sequence). The CDR3 runs to 16 residues. Unmatched junction bases numbered 8, after V lost 0 bases and J lost 8 bases. CDR3 sequence: CATSRDSGTGIHEQFF. As DNA, the CDR3 is TGTGCCACCAGCAGAGATTCCGGGACAGGGATCCATGAGCAGTTCTTC.

The gene calls are TRBV7-2 and TRBJ1-2; a weak D match, TRBD1 (6 bases). V was cut by 1 base and J by 3 bases, with 12 bases left in between. The CDR3 consists of 15 residues. Germline V CDR1 and CDR2: SGHTA, FQGNSA. CDR3 loop: CASSLELGQHYGYTF. The DNA of the CDR3 is TGTGCCAGCAGCTTAGAGCTTGGACAGCACTATGGCTACACCTTC.

This clonotype occurred many times. The chain carries TRBV27 and TRBJ1-2, with D possibly TRBD1 on 5 matching bases. The CDR3 spans 14 residues. Germline lookup yields CDR1 MNHEY and CDR2 SMNVEV (reference sequence). The V end lost 0 bases, the J end lost 8 bases, and 13 bases lay between the germline ends. CDR3 in DNA: TGTGCCAGCAGTTTATCGAGGGGATTAGAGGGCTACACCTTC. Translation: CASSLSRGLEGYTF.

Comments on this clonotype: This is likely a read error, given that the CDR3 carries no conserved phenylalanine or tryptophan at its end. This sequence joins TRBV11-2 and TRBJ1-6; the match to TRBD1 covers 7 bases. CDR1 and CDR2 (germline): SGHAT, FQNNGV. J was trimmed by 11 bases and V by 5 bases; bases with no gene match: 6. The CDR3 sequence is 13 residues long. CDR3 amino acids: CASSPGQAAPLHL. The CDR3 DNA reads as TGTGCCAGCAGCCCTGGACAGGCAGCACCCCTCCACTTG.

J is TRBJ1-1 and V is TRBV9; 7 bases match TRBD1. Losses at the gene ends were 7 bases for V and 1 base for J; bases not matched to a gene: 13. Germline-derived CDR1 and CDR2 are SGDLS and YYNGEE. The CDR3 runs 16 residues. CDR3: CASSPQGQVTNTEAFF. The CDR3 nucleotides are TGTGCCAGCTCCCCCCAAGGACAGGTGACGAACACTGAAGCTTTCTTT.

This clonotype was seen many times. This chain joins TRBV29-1 and TRBJ1-2; tentative D call: TRBD1 (6 bases). Trimming left V 3 bases short and J 4 bases short, with 15 bases between. CDR1 is SQVTM, CDR2 ANQGSEA, per germline. CDR3 size: 14 residues. Written as DNA, the CDR3 is TGCAGCGTTGACCCCTCTGGACAGTCCTATGGCTACACCTTC. Its translation is CSVDPSGQSYGYTF.

As to this clonotype: Since a much larger clone is just one base distant, this may be a read error. V and J are TRBV28 and TRBJ2-1; 7 bases map to TRBD1. This CDR3 contains 13 residues. Per the germline V gene, CDR1 is MDHEN and CDR2 is SYDVKM. The CDR3 nucleotides read TGTGCCAGCATCAGGGGGAAATACAATGGGCAGTTCTTC. Residues: CASIRGKYNGQFF. Drawing the rest from reference TRBV28 and TRBJ2-1, the complete variable domain is DVKVTQSSRYLVKRTGEKVFLECVQDMDHENMFWYRQDPGLGLRLIYFSYDVKMKEKGDIPEGYSVSREKKERFSLILESASTNQTSMYLCASIRGKYNGQFFGPGTRLTVL.

This clonotype was detected many times. The rearrangement joins TRBV9 to TRBJ2-1; D may be TRBD2 (6 bases). V was clipped by 0 bases and J by 7 bases, with 20 bases between them. Germline V gives CDR1 SGDLS, CDR2 YYNGEE. This CDR3 contains 17 residues. The CDR3 sequence: CASSVDSGTGVLNEQFF. The CDR3 region has the DNA TGTGCCAGCAGCGTAGATAGTGGGACGGGAGTACTGAATGAGCAGTTCTTC.

This clonotype occurred a few times. A single base separates this from a much larger clone, so it may be a read error. The chain employs TRBV20-1 and TRBJ2-7; 12 positions match TRBD2. This CDR3 spans 15 amino acids. V was clipped by 3 bases and J by 7 bases; unmatched bases: 10. CDR1 is DFQATT and CDR2 is SNEGSKA in the germline V gene (reference sequence). The CDR3 loop is CSASTASGGDNEQYF. CDR3 nucleotides: TGCAGTGCTAGTACGGCTAGCGGGGGGGACAATGAGCAGTACTTC.

The chain couples TRBV9 to TRBJ2-7; no clear D gene. The assigned J gene may be wrong: the sequence end matches TRBJ2-5 better. Germline V gene lookup returns CDR1 SGDLS and CDR2 YYNGEE. This CDR3 comprises 14 residues. This CDR3 reads CASSVVVPRKTQYF. The CDR3 region has the DNA TGTGCCAGCAGCGTAGTGGTACCGAGAAAGACCCAGTACTTC.

This clonotype was seen a handful of times. The chain is built from TRBV20-1 and TRBJ1-5; no firm D call. The CDR3 length is 16 residues. The germline V gene has CDR1 DFQATT and CDR2 SNEGSKA (reference sequence). Trimming removed 3 bases from V and 3 bases from J, with 18 bases in between. CDR3 in DNA: TGCAGTGCTAGTACGGGTGCGGGGAGGTTCAATCAGCCCCAGCATTTT. This sequence encodes CSASTGAGRFNQPQHF.

On this clonotype itself: This may be a read error: a much more frequent sequence differs by one nucleotide. The rearrangement joins TRBV7-6 to TRBJ2-7; the D gene could be TRBD1 or TRBD2 (6 bases each). In germline, CDR1 is SGHVS, CDR2 FNYEAQ. CDR3 size: 16 residues. Here the CDR3 reads CTSSPGALGLGYEQYF. As DNA, the CDR3 is TGTACCAGCAGCCCGGGGGCCTTGGGCCTAGGCTACGAGCAGTACTTC. The entire variable domain, with the rest obtained from reference TRBV7-6 and TRBJ2-7, is as follows: GAGVSQSPRYKVTKRGQDVALRCDPISGHVSLYWYRQALGQGPEFLTYFNYEAQQDKSGLPNDRFSAERPEGSISTLTIQRTEQRDSAMYRCTSSPGALGLGYEQYFGPGTRLTVT.